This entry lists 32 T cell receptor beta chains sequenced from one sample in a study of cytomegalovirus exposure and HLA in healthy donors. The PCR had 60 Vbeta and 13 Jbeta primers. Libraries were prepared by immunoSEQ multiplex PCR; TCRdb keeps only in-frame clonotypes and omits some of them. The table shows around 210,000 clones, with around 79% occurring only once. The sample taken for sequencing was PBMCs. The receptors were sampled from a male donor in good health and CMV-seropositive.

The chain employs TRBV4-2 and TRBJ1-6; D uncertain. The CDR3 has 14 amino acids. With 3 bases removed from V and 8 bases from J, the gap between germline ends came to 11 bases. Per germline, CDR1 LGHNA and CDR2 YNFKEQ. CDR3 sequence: CASSHDSEYSPLHF. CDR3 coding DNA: TGTGCCAGCAGCCACGACTCGGAATATTCACCCCTCCACTTT.

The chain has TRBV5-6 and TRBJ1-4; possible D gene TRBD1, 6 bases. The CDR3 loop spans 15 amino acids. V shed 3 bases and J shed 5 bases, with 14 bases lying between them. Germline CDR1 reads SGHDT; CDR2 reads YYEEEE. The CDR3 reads CASSSVPQGNEKLFF. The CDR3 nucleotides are TGTGCCAGCAGCTCGGTTCCCCAGGGGAATGAAAAACTGTTTTTT.

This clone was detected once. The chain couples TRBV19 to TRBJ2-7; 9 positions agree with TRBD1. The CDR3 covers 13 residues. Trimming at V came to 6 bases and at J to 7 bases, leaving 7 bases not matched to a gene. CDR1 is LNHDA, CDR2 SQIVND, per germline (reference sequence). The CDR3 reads CASRRTGAGEQYF. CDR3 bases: TGTGCCAGTAGGAGGACAGGGGCGGGGGAGCAGTACTTC.

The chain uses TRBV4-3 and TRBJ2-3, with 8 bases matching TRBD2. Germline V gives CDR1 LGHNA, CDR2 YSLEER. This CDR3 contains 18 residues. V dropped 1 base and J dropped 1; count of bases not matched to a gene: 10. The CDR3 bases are TGCGCCAGCAGCCAAGCGGGGGGCGGGGGGCCTGGCACAGATACGCAGTATTTT. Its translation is CASSQAGGGGPGTDTQYF.

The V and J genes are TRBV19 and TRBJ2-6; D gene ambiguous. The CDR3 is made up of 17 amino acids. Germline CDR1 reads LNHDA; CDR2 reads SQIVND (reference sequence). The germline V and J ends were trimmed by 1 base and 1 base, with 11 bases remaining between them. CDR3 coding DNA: TGTGCCAGTAGTATAGGTCGACTCTATTCTGGGGCCAACGTCCTGACTTTC. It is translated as CASSIGRLYSGANVLTF.

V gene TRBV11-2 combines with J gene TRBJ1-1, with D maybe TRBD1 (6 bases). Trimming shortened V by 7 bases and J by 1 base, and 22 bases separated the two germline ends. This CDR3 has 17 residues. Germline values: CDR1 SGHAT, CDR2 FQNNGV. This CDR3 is CASTTPGQSTSNTEAFF. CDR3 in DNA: TGTGCCAGCACCACGCCGGGACAAAGTACCTCGAACACTGAAGCTTTCTTT.

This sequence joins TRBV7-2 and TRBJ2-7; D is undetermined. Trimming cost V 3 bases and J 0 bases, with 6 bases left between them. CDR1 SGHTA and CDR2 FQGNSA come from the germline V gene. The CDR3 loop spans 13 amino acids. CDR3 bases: TGTGCCAGCAGCTTGAGTAGCTCCTACGAGCAGTACTTC. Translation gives CASSLSSSYEQYF. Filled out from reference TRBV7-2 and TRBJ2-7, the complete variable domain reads GAGVSQSPSNKVTEKGKDVELRCDPISGHTALYWYRQSLGQGLEFLIYFQGNSAPDKSGLPSDRFSAERTGGSVSTLTIQRTQQEDSAVYLCASSLSSSYEQYFGPGTRLTVT.

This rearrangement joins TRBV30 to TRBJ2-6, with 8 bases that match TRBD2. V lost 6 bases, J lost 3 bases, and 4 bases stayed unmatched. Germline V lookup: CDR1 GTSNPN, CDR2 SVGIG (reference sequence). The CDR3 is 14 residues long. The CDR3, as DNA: TGTGCCTGCGGGCGGGAGGTTGGGGCCAACGTCCTGACTTTC. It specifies CACGREVGANVLTF.

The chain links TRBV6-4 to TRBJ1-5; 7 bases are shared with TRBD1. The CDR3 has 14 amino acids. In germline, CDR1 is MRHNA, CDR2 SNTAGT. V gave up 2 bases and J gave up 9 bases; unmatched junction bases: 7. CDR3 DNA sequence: TGTGCCAGCAGTGACCTAGAACAGGGGAGGCCCCAGCATTTT. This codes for CASSDLEQGRPQHF.

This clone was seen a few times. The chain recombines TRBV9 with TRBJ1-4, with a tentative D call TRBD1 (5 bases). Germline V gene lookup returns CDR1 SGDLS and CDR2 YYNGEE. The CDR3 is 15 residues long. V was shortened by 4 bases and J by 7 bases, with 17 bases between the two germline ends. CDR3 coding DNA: TGTGCCAGCAGCCCCCACGTTGGGGGGGGTGAAAAACTGTTTTTT. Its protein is CASSPHVGGGEKLFF.

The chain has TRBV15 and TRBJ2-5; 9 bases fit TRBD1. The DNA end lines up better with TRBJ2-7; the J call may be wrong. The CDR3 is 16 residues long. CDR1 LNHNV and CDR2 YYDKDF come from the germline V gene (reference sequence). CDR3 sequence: CATSNSGTGFQHEQYF. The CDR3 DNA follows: TGTGCCACCAGCAATTCCGGGACAGGGTTTCAGCACGAGCAGTACTTC.

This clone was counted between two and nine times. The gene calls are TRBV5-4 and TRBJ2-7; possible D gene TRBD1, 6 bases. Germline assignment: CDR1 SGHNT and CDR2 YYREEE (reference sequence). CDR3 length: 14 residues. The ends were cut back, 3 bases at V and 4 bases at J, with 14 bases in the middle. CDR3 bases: TGTGCCAGCAGCTCCTGGGACAAGGTTTACGAGCAGTACTTC. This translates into CASSSWDKVYEQYF.

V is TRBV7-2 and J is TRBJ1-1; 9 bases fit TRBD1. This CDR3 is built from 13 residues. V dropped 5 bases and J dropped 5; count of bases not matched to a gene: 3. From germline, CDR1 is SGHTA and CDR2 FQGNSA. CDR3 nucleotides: TGTGCCAGCAGCCGACAGGGGGAGACTGAAGCTTTCTTT. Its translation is CASSRQGETEAFF.

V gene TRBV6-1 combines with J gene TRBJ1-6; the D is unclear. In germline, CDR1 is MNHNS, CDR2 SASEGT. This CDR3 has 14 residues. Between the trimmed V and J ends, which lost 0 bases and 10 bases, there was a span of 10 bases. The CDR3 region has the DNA TGTGCCAGCAGTGAAGCGCTCGGTGAATCACCCCTCCACTTT. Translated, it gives CASSEALGESPLHF.

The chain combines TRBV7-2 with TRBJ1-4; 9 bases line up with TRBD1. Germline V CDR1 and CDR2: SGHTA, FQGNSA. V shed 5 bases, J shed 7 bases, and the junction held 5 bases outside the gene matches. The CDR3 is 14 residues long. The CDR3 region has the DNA TGTGCCAGCAGCAAGGGACAGGGTAGTGAAAAACTGTTTTTT. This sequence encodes CASSKGQGSEKLFF.

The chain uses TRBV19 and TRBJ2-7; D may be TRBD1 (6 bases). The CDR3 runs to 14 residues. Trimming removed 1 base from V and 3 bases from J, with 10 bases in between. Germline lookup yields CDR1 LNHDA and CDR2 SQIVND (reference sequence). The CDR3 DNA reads TGTGCCAGTAGTATAGGAGGGGGAAACTACGAGCAGTACTTC. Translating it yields CASSIGGGNYEQYF.

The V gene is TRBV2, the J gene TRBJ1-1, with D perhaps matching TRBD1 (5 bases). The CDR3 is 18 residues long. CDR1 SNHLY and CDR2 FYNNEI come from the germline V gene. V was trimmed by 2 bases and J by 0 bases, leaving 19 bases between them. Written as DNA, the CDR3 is TGTGCCAGCAGTGAATTACTCACCCCCAGGGCGATGAACACTGAAGCTTTCTTT. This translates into CASSELLTPRAMNTEAFF.

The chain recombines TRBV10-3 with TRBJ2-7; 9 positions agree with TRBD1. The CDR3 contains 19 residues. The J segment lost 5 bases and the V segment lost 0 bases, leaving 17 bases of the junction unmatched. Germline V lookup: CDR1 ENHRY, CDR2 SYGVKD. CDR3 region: CAISESFWPGQGGVNEQYF. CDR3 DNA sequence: TGTGCCATCAGTGAGTCGTTTTGGCCGGGACAGGGTGGGGTTAACGAGCAGTACTTC.

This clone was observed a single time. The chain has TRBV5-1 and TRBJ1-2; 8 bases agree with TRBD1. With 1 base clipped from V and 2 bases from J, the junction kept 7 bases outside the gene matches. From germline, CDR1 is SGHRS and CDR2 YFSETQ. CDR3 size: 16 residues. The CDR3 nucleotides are TGCGCCAGCAGCTTGAGGACAGGGCCAGAAAACTATGGCTACACCTTC. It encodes CASSLRTGPENYGYTF.

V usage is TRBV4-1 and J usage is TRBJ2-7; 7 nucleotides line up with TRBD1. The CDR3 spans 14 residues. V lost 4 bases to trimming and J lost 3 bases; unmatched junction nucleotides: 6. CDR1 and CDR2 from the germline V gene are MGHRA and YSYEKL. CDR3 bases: TGCGCCAGCAGCCGGGGGACAGATATCTACGAGCAGTACTTC. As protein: CASSRGTDIYEQYF.

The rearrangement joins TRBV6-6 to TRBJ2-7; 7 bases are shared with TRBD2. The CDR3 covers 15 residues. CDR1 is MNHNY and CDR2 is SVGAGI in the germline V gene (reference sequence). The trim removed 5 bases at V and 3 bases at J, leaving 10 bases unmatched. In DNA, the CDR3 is TGTGCCAGCAGTCACCCGAGACGGGAGGTCTACGAGCAGTACTTC. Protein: CASSHPRREVYEQYF.

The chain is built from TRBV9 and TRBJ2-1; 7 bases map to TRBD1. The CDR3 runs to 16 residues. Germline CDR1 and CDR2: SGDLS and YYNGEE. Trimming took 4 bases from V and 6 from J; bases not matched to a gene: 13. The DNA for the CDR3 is TGTGCCAGCAGCTACTCGGACAGGCCTTGGGGCAATGAGCAGTTCTTC. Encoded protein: CASSYSDRPWGNEQFF.

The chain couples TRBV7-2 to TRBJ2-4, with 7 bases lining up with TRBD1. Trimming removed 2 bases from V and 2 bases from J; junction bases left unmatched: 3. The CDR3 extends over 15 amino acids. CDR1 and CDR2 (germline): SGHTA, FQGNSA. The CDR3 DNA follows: TGTGCCAGCAGCTTACCGACAGGGACCAAAAACATTCAGTACTTC. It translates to CASSLPTGTKNIQYF.

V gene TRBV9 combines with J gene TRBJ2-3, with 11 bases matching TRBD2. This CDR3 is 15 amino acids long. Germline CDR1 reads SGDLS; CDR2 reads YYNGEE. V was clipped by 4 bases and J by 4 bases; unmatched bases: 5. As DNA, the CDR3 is TGTGCCAGCAGCAAGACTAGCGGGGTCCCAGATACGCAGTATTTT. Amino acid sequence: CASSKTSGVPDTQYF.

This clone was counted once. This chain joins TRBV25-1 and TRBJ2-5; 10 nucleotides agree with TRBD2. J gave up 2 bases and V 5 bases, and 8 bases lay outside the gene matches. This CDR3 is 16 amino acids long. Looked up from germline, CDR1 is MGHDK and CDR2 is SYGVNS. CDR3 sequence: CASSLAGALVQETQYF. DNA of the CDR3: TGTGCCAGCAGTCTAGCGGGAGCCCTAGTACAAGAGACCCAGTACTTC.

DNA of the CDR3: TGTGCCAGCAGCCTAGACAGGGTGGCGGGCACTGAAGCTTTCTTT. Its protein is CASSLDRVAGTEAFF. The V and J genes are TRBV7-3 and TRBJ1-1; 7 bases agree with TRBD1. CDR1 is SGHTA and CDR2 is FQGTGA in the germline V gene. The CDR3 sequence is 15 residues long. Trimming cost V 5 bases and J 4 bases; bases outside gene matches: 10.

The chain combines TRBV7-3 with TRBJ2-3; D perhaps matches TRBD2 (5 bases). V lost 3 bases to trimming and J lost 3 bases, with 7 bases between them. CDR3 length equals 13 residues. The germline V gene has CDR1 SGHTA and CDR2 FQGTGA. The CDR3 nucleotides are TGTGCCAGCAGCTTGGGAGTGACAGATACGCAGTATTTT. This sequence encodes CASSLGVTDTQYF.

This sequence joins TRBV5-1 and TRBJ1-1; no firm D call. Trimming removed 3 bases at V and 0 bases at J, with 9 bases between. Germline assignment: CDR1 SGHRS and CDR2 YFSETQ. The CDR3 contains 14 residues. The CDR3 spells CASSSRRMNTEAFF. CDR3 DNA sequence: TGCGCCAGCAGCTCACGGAGGATGAACACTGAAGCTTTCTTT.

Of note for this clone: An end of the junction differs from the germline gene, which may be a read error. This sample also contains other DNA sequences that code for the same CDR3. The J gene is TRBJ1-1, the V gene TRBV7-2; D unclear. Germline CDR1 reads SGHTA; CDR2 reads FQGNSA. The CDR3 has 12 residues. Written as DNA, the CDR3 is TGTGCCAGCAGCTACGGGTACACTGAAGCTTTTTTT. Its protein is CASSYGYTEAFF.

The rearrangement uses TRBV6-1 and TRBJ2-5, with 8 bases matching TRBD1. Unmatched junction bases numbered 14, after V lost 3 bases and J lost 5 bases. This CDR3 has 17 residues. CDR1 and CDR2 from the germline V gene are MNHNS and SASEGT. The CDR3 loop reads CASSDALRRTGLETQYF. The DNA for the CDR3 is TGTGCCAGCAGTGACGCCCTAAGGCGGACAGGGCTGGAGACCCAGTACTTC.

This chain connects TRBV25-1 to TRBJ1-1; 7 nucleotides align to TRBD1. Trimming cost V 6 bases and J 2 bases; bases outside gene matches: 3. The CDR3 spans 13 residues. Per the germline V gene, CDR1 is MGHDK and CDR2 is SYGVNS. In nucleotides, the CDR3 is TGTGCCAGCAGGGGACAGACAAACACTGAAGCTTTCTTT. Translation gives CASRGQTNTEAFF.

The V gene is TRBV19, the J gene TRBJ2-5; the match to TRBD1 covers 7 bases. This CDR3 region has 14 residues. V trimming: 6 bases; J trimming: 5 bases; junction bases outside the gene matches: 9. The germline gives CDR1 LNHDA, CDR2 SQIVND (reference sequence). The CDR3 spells CASSQGDGLETQYF. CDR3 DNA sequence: TGTGCCAGTAGCCAGGGGGATGGGCTCGAGACCCAGTACTTC.